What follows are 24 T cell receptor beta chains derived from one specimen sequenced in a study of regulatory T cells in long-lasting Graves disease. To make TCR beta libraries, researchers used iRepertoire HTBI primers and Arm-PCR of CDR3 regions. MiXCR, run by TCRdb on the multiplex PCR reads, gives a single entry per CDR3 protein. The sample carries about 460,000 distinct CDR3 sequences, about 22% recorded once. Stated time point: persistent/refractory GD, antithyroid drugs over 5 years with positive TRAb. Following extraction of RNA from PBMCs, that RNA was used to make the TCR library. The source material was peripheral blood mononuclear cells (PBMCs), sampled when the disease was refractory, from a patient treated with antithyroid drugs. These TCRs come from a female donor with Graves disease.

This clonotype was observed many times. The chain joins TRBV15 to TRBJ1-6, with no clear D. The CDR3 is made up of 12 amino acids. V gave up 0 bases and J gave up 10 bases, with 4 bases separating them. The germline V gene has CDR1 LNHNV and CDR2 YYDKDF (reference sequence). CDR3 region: CATSRDRSPLHF. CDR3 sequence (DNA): TGTGCCACCAGCAGAGATCGATCACCCCTCCACTTT.

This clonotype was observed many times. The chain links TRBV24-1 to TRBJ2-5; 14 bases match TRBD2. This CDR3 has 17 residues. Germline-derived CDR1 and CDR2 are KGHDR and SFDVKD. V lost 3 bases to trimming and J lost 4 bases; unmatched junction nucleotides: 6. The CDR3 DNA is TGTGCCACCAGTGATCCCGGACTAGCGGGAGGCGGAGAGACCCAGTACTTC. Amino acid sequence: CATSDPGLAGGGETQYF.

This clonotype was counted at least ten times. The CDR3 is CASSYWYTEAFF. CDR3 nucleotide sequence: TGTGCCAGCAGTTACTGGTACACTGAAGCTTTCTTT. The gene calls are TRBV6-2 or TRBV6-3 and TRBJ1-1; no clear D gene. V was cut by 1 base and J by 3 bases, with 3 bases left in between. The CDR3 consists of 12 residues. Germline assignment: CDR1 MNHEY and CDR2 SVGEGT.

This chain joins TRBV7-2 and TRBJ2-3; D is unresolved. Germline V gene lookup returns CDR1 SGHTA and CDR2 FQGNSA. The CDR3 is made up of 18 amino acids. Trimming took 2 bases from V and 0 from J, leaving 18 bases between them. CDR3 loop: CASSLFGRTLQSTDTQYF. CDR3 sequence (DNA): TGTGCCAGCAGCTTATTTGGCCGGACCCTCCAAAGCACAGATACGCAGTATTTT.

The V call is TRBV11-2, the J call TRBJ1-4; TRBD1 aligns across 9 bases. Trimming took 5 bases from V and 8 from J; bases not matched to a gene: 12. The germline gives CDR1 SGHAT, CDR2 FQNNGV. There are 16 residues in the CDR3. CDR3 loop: CASSPTLGQGYEKLFF. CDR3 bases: TGTGCCAGCAGCCCAACACTGGGACAGGGATACGAAAAACTGTTTTTT. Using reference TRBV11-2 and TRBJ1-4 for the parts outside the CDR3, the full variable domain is EAGVAQSPRYKIIEKRQSVAFWCNPISGHATLYWYQQILGQGPKLLIQFQNNGVVDDSQLPKDRFSAERLKGVDSTLKIQPAKLEDSAVYLCASSPTLGQGYEKLFFGSGTQLSVL.

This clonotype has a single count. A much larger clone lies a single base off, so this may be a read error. DNA of the CDR3: TGTGCCAGCAGCCGGGGGACAGGTTGCTACGAGCAGTACTTC. It codes for CASSRGTGCYEQYF. This chain joins TRBV3-1 and TRBJ2-7, with TRBD1 matching over 8 bases. Losses at the gene ends were 4 bases for V and 3 bases for J; bases not matched to a gene: 5. Germline V gene lookup returns CDR1 LGHDT and CDR2 YNNKEL (reference sequence). This CDR3 contains 14 residues.

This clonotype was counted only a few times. Written as DNA, the CDR3 is TGTGCCAGCAGCTCTGCCGGGACAGGGGGCAAGAAGACCCAGTACTTC. It codes for CASSSAGTGGKKTQYF. J is TRBJ2-5 and V is TRBV11-2, with 12 bases matching TRBD1. CDR1 is SGHAT and CDR2 is FQNNGV in the germline V gene. CDR3 length: 16 residues. Trimming at V came to 4 bases and at J to 6 bases, leaving 9 bases not matched to a gene.

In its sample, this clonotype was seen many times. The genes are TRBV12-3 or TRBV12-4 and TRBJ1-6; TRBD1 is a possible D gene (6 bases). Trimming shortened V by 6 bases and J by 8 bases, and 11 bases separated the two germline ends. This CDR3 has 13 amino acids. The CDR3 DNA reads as TGTGCCAGCAGGCGCTCAGGGGATTCACCCCTCCACTTT. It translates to CASRRSGDSPLHF.

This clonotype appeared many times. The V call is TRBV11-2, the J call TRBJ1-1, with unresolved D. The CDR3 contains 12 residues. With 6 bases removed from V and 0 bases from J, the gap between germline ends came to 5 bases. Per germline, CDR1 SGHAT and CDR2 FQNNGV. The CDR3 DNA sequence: TGTGCCAGCAGACCACTGAACACTGAAGCTTTCTTT. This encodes CASRPLNTEAFF. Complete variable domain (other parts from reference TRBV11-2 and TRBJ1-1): EAGVAQSPRYKIIEKRQSVAFWCNPISGHATLYWYQQILGQGPKLLIQFQNNGVVDDSQLPKDRFSAERLKGVDSTLKIQPAKLEDSAVYLCASRPLNTEAFFGQGTRLTVV.

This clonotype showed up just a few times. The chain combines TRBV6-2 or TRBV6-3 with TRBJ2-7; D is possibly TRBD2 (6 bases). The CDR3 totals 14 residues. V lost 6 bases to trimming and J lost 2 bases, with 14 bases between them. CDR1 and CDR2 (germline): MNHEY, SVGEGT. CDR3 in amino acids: CASSPDWRAYEQYF. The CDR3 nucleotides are TGTGCCAGCAGCCCCGACTGGAGGGCCTACGAGCAGTACTTC.

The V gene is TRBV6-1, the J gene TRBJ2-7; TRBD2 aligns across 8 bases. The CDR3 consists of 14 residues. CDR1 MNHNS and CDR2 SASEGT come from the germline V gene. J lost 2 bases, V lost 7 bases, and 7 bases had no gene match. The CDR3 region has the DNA TGTGCCAGCATGGAGCGGGGGACCACCTACGAGCAGTACTTC. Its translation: CASMERGTTYEQYF.

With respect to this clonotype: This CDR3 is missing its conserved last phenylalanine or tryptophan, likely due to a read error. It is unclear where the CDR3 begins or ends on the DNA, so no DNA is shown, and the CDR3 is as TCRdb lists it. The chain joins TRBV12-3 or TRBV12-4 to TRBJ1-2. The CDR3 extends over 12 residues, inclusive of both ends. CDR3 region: CASSLLEGGHTS.

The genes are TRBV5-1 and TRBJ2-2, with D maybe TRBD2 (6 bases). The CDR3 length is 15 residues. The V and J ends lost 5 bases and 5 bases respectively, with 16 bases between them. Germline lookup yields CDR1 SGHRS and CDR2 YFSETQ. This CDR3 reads CASRTGTSLTGELFF. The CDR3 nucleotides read TGCGCCAGCAGGACCGGGACTTCCTTAACCGGGGAGCTGTTTTTT.

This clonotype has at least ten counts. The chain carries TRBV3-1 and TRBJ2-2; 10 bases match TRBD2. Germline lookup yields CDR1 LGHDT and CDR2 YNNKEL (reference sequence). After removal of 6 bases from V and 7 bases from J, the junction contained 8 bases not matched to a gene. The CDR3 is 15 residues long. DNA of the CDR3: TGTGCCAGCAGTCGCCTAGCGGGAGAGATCGGGGAGCTGTTTTTT. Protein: CASSRLAGEIGELFF.

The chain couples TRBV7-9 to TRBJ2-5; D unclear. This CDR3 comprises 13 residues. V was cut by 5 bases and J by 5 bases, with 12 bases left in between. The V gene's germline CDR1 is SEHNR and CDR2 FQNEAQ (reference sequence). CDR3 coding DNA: TGTGCCAGCAGCGTCCTAGGCGTGGAGACCCAGTACTTC. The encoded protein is CASSVLGVETQYF.

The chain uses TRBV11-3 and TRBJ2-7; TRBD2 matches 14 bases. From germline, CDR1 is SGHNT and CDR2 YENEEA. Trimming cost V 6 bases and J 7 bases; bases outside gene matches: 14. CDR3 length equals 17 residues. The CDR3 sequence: CASSPRGTSGRTGEQYF. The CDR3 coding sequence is TGTGCCAGCAGTCCCCGCGGGACTAGCGGGAGAACTGGGGAGCAGTACTTC.

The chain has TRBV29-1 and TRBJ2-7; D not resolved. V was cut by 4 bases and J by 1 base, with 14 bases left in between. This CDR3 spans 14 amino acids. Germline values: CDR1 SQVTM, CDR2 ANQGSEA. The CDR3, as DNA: TGCAGCGTTGTAGCAGGTTGGGCGTCCTACGAGCAGTACTTC. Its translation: CSVVAGWASYEQYF.

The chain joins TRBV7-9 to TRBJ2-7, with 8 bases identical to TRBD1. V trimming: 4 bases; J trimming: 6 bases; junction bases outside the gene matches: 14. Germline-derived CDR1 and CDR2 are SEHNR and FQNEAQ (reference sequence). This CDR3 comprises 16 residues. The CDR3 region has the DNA TGTGCCAGCAGCTCAACCGGCCCCAGGGGGCGGGTCGAGCAGTACTTC. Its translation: CASSSTGPRGRVEQYF.

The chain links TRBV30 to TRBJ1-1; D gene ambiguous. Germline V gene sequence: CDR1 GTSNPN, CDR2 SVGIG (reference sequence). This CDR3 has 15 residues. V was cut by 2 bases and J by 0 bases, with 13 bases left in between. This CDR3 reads CAWSQEGSMNTEAFF. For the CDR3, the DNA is TGTGCCTGGAGTCAAGAGGGTTCCATGAACACTGAAGCTTTCTTT. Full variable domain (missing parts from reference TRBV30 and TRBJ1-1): SQTIHQWPATLVQPVGSPLSLECTVEGTSNPNLYWYRQAAGRGLQLLFYSVGIGQISSEVPQNLSASRPQDRQFILSSKKLLLSDSGFYLCAWSQEGSMNTEAFFGQGTRLTVV.

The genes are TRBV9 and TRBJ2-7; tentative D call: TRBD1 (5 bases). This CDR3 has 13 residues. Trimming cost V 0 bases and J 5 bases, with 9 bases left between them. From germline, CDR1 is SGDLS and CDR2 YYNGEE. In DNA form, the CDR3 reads TGTGCCAGCAGCGTAGTTGAAGGGGACGAGCAGTACTTC. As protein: CASSVVEGDEQYF.

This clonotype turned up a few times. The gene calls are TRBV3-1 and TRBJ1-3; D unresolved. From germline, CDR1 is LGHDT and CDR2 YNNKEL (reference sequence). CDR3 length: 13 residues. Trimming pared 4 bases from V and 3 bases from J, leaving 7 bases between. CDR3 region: CASSRTVGNTIYF. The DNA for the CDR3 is TGTGCCAGCAGCCGTACAGTTGGAAACACCATATATTTT.

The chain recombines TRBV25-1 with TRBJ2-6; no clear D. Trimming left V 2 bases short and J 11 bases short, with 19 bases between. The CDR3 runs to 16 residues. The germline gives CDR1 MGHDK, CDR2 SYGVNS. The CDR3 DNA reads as TGTGCCAGCAGTGAACCGAACCATTTAGGGTTTCACGTCCTGACTTTC. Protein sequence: CASSEPNHLGFHVLTF.

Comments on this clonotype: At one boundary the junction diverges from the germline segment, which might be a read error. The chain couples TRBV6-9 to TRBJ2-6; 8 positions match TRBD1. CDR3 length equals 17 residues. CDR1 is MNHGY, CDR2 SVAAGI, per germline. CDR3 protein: CASSWGTGHSGANVLTF. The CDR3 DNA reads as TGTGCCAGTAGTTGGGGGACAGGTCACTCTGGGGCCAACGTCCTGACTTTC.

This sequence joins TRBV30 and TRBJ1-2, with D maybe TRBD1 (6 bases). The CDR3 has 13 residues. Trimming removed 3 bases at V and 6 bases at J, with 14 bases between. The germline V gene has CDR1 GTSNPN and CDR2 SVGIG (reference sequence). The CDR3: CAWSVGGNDGYTF. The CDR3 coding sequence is TGTGCCTGGAGCGTAGGGGGAAATGATGGCTACACCTTC.